This is a list of T cell receptor beta chains from one sample in a study of Ad26.COV2.S vaccination and SARS-CoV-2 variants. Data came from immunoSEQ multiplex PCR; TCRdb stores just in-frame clones and leaves some out. The sample holds 200,000 to 250,000 clones; approximately 88% are singletons and the top ten take about 10%. Source: peripheral blood, taken in a trial of Ad26.COV2.S vaccine versus placebo. These receptors originate from a person between 18 and 60 years old who received the Ad26.COV2.S COVID-19 vaccine or a placebo. Each CDR3 is given with its conserved first and last residue. Each record gives: D gene, clone size, V gene, J gene, CDR3 protein, CDR3 DNA. D genes are given only for firm matches. The listing skips clone size in some rows; elsewhere it reads once, few, many or a size class.

d_call: NA
clone_size: NA
v_call: TRBV4-3
j_call: TRBJ1-6
cdr3_aa: CASSQAAGAGPLHF
cdr3_nt: TGCGCCAGCAGCCAAGCAGCTGGGGCAGGACCCCTCCACTTT

d_call: NA
clone_size: once
v_call: TRBV11-3
j_call: TRBJ1-5
cdr3_aa: CASSLDLCVFDYSNQPQHF
cdr3_nt: TGTGCCAGCAGCTTAGATCTTTGTGTTTTTGATTATAGCAATCAGCCCCAGCATTTT

d_call: NA
clone_size: NA
v_call: TRBV6-5
j_call: TRBJ2-3
cdr3_aa: CASSYSAENTQYF
cdr3_nt: TGTGCCAGCAGTTACTCGGCGGAAAATACGCAGTATTTT

d_call: NA
clone_size: NA
v_call: TRBV5-4
j_call: TRBJ2-2
cdr3_aa: CASSLTGVGTGELFF
cdr3_nt: TGTGCCAGCAGCTTGACGGGAGTGGGCACCGGGGAGCTGTTTTTT

d_call: NA
clone_size: NA
v_call: TRBV14
j_call: TRBJ2-6
cdr3_aa: CASSLTGDLSPGANVLTF
cdr3_nt: TGTGCCAGCAGCCTTACAGGGGACTTATCGCCTGGGGCCAACGTCCTGACTTTC

d_call: NA
clone_size: NA
v_call: TRBV4-1
j_call: TRBJ1-5
cdr3_aa: CASSQDGAGPNQPQHF
cdr3_nt: TGCGCCAGCAGCCAAGATGGGGCAGGGCCCAATCAGCCCCAGCATTTT

d_call: NA
clone_size: NA
v_call: TRBV7-3
j_call: TRBJ2-2
cdr3_aa: CASRFSSGGELFF
cdr3_nt: TGTGCCAGCAGATTCTCGAGTGGCGGGGAGCTGTTTTTT

d_call: TRBD1
clone_size: NA
v_call: TRBV6-2/TRBV6-3
j_call: TRBJ2-7
cdr3_aa: CASSQTGDEQYF
cdr3_nt: TGTGCCAGCAGTCAAACAGGGGACGAGCAGTACTTC

d_call: TRBD2
clone_size: NA
v_call: TRBV7-6
j_call: TRBJ2-2
cdr3_aa: CASSFTGGAGGELFF
cdr3_nt: TGTGCCAGCAGCTTCACCGGGGGGGCCGGCGGGGAGCTGTTTTTT

d_call: TRBD2
clone_size: NA
v_call: TRBV29-1
j_call: TRBJ2-1
cdr3_aa: CSAAGVAYNEQFF
cdr3_nt: TGCAGCGCGGCGGGAGTGGCCTACAATGAGCAGTTCTTC

d_call: TRBD2
clone_size: NA
v_call: TRBV14
j_call: TRBJ2-1
cdr3_aa: CASSQAGGPYNEQFF
cdr3_nt: TGTGCCAGCAGCCAAGCGGGGGGGCCCTACAATGAGCAGTTCTTC

d_call: TRBD1
clone_size: NA
v_call: TRBV7-6
j_call: TRBJ1-4
cdr3_aa: CASSPTGATNEKLFF
cdr3_nt: TGTGCCAGCAGCCCGACAGGGGCAACTAATGAAAAACTGTTTTTT